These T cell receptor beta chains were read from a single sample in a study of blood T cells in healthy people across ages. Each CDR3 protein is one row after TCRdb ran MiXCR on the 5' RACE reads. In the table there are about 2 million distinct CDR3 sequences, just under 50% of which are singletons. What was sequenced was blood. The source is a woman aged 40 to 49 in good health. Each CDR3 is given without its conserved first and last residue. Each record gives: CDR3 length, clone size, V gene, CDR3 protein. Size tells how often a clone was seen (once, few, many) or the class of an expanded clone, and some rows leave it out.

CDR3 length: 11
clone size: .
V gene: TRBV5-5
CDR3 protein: ASSFTGTDTRY

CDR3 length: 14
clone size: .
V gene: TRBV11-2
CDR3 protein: ASSLGLGVPQETQY

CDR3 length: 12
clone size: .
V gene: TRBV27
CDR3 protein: ASSLRSAGYEQY

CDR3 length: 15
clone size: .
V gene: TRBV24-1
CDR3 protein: ATSDWGLGSDTDTQY

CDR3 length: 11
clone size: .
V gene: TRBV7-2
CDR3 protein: ASSHREENEQF

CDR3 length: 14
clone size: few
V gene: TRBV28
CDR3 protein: ASSNQGLAPQETQY

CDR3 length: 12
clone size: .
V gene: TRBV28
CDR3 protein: ASSFLGTEETQY

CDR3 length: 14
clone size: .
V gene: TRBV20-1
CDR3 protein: SARSSLGGGTETQY

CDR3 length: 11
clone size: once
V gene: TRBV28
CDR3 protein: ASSFGGSGELF

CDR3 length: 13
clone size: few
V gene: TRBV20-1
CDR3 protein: SARPEGAGFYEQY

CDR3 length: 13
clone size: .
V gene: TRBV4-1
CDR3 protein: ASSQEGLAGGEQF

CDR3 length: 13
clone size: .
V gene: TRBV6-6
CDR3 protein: ASSPWDGSNQPQH

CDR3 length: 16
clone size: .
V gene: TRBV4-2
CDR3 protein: ASSQVSNWPGQGQTQY

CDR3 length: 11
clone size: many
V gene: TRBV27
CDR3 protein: ASSGDSGETQY

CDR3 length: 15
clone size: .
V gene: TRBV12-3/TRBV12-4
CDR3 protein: ASSRDRFSSGANVLT

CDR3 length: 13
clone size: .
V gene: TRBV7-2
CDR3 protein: ASSPVGWGADEQF

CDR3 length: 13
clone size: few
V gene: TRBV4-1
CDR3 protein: ASRNLGQGGEKLF

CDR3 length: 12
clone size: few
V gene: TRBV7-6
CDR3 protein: ASSYLAGNNEQY

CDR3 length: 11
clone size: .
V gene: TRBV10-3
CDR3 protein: AISEGLEHEQF

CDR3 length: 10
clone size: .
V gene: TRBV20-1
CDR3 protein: SASPRTIEQF